This entry features one TCR beta chain sequence. This sample stems from a study of blood T cell repertoires in COVID-19. For the study at large: PBMCs, B-cell-depleted T cells, or T cells provided the cDNA or gDNA that made up the material.

Original data processing: Nucleated cell number was recorded as an estimate derived from reference gene primer amplification. The repertoire was sequenced with immunoSEQ multiplex PCR; TCRdb's copy has only in-frame clones and lacks some. The V and J calls and the clone size are those of that table, but D and trimming were determined from the DNA. The sample has 300,000 to 350,000 clones, 88% seen once; the top ten hold more than 5.5%. Sequenced: peripheral blood. The source is a woman aged 70-85 years with COVID-19, enrolled during active disease.

The CDR3 region is CASSWGQQNSYEQYF. The CDR3 region has the DNA TGTGCCAGCAGCTGGGGACAGCAAAACTCCTACGAGCAGTACTTC. V usage is TRBV9 and J usage is TRBJ2-7; 7 bases are shared with TRBD1. With V trimmed by 4 bases and J by 0 bases, 7 bases remained unmatched. Germline CDR1 and CDR2: SGDLS and YYNGEE. This CDR3 spans 15 amino acids.